This T cell receptor (beta chain) was identified during a study of CD8+CD57+ T cells in acquired aplastic anemia (dated by TCRdb to 2016 to 2018). With regard to the full study: A mean of approximately 2.9 ug of DNA, ranging from roughly 0.2 to 27.4 ug, was extracted from sorted CD4+ and CD8+ cells. General conclusions and limits of the study: Patients and healthy controls showed no significant difference in CD8+ Simpson's diversity (P=0.060). Although 25 to 30 CD8+ CDR3 sequences were shared by patients and controls, these sequences appeared highly expressed in patients and within the immunodominant clones of patients.

CDR3 length: 15 amino acids, cysteine to phenylalanine. Only the CDR3 region is kept as DNA, spanning 45 bases read in frame from base 1. Trimming removed 1 base from V and 0 bases from J, leaving 8 bases between the germline ends. From the germline V gene, CDR1 is SGHVS and CDR2 is FQNEAQ. TCR repertoires of sorted CD4+ and CD8+ blood T cells from severe aplastic anemia patients and healthy subjects were deep-sequenced in the study. Ficoll-Paque density gradient centrifugation was used to isolate peripheral blood mononuclear cells. Before DNA was extracted, CD4+ and CD8+ T cells were sorted using either FACS or magnetic beads. Genomic DNA was used as template for profiling of TCR beta VDJ combinations and CDR3 sequences. An Illumina HiSeq 2000 was used for TCR repertoire sequencing. As for the original processing: Repertoire assessment relied on Simpson's diversity index, CDR3 size and DJ length profiles, and TRBV/TRBJ rearrangement plots. Whichever DNA sequence was most abundant in the deep sequencing data was defined as the immunodominant clone. CDR3 amino acid sequences were screened for sharing across subjects and compared with published repertoires and the VDJdb database. TCRdb redid the processing of the public reads, applying fastp at Q25 and MiXCR, and retained in-frame beta chains. Entries are consolidated by CDR3 protein sequence, retaining the most common genes and DNA. Here the V and J calls rest on TCRdb's processing, not on the authors' analysis. The sample yields 200,000 or so distinct CDR3 sequences; around three fifths were counted once. The ten largest clones take up under 60% of the sample.

As regards this clonotype: Its antigen is not yet known. Within one base of it there is no much larger clone, and no base qualities were kept.

Sequences were obtained from sorted CD4+, CD8+, or CD8+CD57+ T cells (not recorded which) from PBMCs. The chain uses TRBV7-8 and TRBJ2-3; a tentative D call is TRBD2 (5 bases match). This TCR was sampled from a human donor with severe aplastic anemia or a healthy control (not recorded which). CDR3 region: CASSLEWTSTDTQYF. The nucleotide sequence is TGTGCCAGCAGCTTAGAATGGACTAGCACAGATACGCAGTATTTT. The reference TRBV7-8 and TRBJ2-3 proteins fill in what lies around the CDR3, so the full variable domain reads GAGVSQSPRYKVAKRGQDVALRCDPISGHVSLFWYQQALGQGPEFLTYFQNEAQLDKSGLPSDRFFAERPEGSVSTLKIQRTQQEDSAVYLCASSLEWTSTDTQYFGPGTRLTVL.